Sequencing of this TCR beta chain was carried out in a study of blood T cell repertoires in COVID-19. Turning to the study itself: Specimens from acute and convalescent COVID-19 originated in the United States, Italy and Spain.

This CDR3 has 15 amino acids. Germline assignment: CDR1 SGHDT and CDR2 YYEEEE. Losses at the gene ends were 4 bases for V and 9 bases for J; bases not matched to a gene: 8. In the authors' methods: Scientists estimated how many nucleated cells there were by amplifying reference gene primers. Here immunoSEQ multiplex PCR was the method, and the copy in TCRdb shows in-frame clones only, minus some. The V and J calls and clone size were taken over from that table, and D and trimming were inferred from the DNA. The table lists hundreds of thousands of clones, 80% to 90% of them singletons. All enrollees were about 18 to 89 years old and from roughly 26 US areas. Symptom resolution, clearance, or two negative PCRs marked donors in Cohort 3 as recovered.

Sequenced input: PBMCs or T cells enriched from blood (not recorded which). The gene calls are TRBV5-6 and TRBJ2-1, with 12 bases identical to TRBD2. The receptor comes from a woman aged 25-40 years who had recovered from COVID-19. The chain's CDR3 is CASSAQPGLAGEQFF. The CDR3 nucleotides read TGTGCCAGCAGCGCTCAACCGGGACTAGCGGGTGAGCAGTTCTTC.